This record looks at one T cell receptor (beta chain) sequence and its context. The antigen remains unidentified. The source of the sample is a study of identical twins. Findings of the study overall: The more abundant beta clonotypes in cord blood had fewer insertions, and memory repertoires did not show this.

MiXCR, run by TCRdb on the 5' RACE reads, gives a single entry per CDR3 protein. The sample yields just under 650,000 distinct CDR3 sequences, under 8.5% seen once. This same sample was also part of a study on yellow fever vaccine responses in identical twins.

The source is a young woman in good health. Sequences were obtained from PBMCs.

Here the CDR3 DNA reads TGTGCCAGCACTGTGGGGGGCACCGGGGAGCTGTTTTTT. It codes for CASTVGGTGELFF. The V gene is TRBV5-6, the J gene TRBJ2-2, with D maybe TRBD2 (6 bases). V was shortened by 6 bases and J by 4 bases, with 10 bases between the two germline ends. Germline-derived CDR1 and CDR2 are SGHDT and YYEEEE. CDR3 size: 13 residues.